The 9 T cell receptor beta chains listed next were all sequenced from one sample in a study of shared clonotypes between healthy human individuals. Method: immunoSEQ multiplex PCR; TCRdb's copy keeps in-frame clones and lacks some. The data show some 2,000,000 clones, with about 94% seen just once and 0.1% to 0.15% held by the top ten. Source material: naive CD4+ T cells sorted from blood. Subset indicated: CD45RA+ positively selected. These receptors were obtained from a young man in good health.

This CDR3 is CAWSGGASPLHF. CDR3 nucleotides: TGTGCCTGGAGTGGGGGGGCTTCACCCCTCCACTTT. The chain uses TRBV30 and TRBJ1-6; possibly TRBD1 for D (6 bases). The CDR3 loop spans 12 amino acids. CDR1 is GTSNPN, CDR2 SVGIG, per germline (reference sequence). Trimming stripped 1 base from V and 9 bases from J, with 7 bases between.

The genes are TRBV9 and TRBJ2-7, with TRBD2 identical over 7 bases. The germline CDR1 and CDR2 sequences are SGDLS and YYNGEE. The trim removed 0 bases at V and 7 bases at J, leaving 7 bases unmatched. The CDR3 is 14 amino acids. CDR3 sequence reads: CASSVGRLAGEQYF. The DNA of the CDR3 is TGTGCCAGCAGCGTAGGGCGACTAGCTGGGGAGCAGTACTTC.

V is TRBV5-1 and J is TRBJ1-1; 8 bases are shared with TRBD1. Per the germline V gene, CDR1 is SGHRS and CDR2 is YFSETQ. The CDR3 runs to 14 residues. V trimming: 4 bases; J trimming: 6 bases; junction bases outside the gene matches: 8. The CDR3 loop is CASSTQGGKAEAFF. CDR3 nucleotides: TGCGCCAGCAGCACACAGGGGGGAAAGGCTGAAGCTTTCTTT.

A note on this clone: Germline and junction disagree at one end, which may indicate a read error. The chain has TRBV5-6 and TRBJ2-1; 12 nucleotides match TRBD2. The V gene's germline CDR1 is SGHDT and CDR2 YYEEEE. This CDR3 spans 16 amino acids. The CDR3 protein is CASTLTSGSIYNEQFF. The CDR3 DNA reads TGTGCCAGCACCTTGACTAGCGGGAGCATTTACAATGAGCAGTTCTTC.

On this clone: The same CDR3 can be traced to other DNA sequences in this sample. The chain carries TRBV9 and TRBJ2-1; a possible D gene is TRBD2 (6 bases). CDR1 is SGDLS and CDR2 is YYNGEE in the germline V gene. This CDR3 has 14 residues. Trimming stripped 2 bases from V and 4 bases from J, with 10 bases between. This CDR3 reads CASSVGTSYNEQFF. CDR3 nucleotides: TGTGCCAGCAGCGTGGGGACTTCATACAATGAGCAGTTCTTC.

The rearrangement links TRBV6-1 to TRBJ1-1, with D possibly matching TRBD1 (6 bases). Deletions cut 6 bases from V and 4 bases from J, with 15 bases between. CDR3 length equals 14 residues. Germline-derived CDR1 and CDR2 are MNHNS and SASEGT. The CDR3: CASRWGGPSTEAFF. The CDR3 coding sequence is TGTGCCAGCAGGTGGGGGGGCCCCAGCACTGAAGCTTTCTTT.

CDR3 nucleotide sequence: TGTGCCAGCAGTACCGTCGGGGACCTTGGGGCCCAGCATTTT. Encoded protein: CASSTVGDLGAQHF. The chain is built from TRBV6-5 and TRBJ1-5, with D perhaps TRBD1 (5 bases). Germline V gene data show CDR1 as MNHEY and CDR2 as SVGAGI. This CDR3 contains 14 residues. V lost 5 bases to trimming and J lost 11 bases, with 19 bases between them.

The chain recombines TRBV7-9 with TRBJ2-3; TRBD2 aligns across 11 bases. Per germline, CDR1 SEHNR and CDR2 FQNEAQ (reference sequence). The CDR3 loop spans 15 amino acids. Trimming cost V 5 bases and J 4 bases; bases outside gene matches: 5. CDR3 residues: CASSRTSGRSDTQYF. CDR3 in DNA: TGTGCCAGCAGCCGAACTAGCGGGAGATCAGATACGCAGTATTTT. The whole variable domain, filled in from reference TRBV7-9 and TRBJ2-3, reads DTGVSQNPRHKITKRGQNVTFRCDPISEHNRLYWYRQTLGQGPEFLTYFQNEAQLEKSRLLSDRFSAERPKGSFSTLEIQRTEQGDSAMYLCASSRTSGRSDTQYFGPGTRLTVL.

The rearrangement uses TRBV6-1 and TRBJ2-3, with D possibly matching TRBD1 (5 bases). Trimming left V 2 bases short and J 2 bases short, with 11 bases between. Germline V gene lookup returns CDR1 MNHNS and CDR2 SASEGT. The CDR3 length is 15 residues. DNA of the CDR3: TGTGCCAGCAGTGAAACGGCAGGACACACAGATACGCAGTATTTT. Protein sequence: CASSETAGHTDTQYF.